The following is a T cell receptor beta chain sequence with its context. The antigen remains unidentified. One end of the junction is discordant with germline, which a read error may explain. Reverse transcription of roughly 0.5 ug total RNA with a constant-region primer produced TCR beta cDNA. Slightly modified ARM-PCR served as the procedure for the TCR beta libraries. These libraries came from three rounds of nested multiplex PCR. TCRdb called the multiplex PCR reads again in MiXCR, with one record for every CDR3 protein. The sample comprises some 190,000 distinct CDR3 sequences, 70% to 90% of which are singletons, and around 18% rests with the top ten. This specimen belongs to a study of tumor-infiltrating lymphocytes in primary liver carcinoma. Across the whole study: Patients included men and women of 30 to 69 years. Tumors measured roughly 4.2 to 10 cm and were stage T1-T3 N0M0. Overall study results and limits: Blood fell significantly below tumors in its top-250-clone fraction (p = 0.039). Among the pair types, tumor region pairs showed more overlap than tumor-adjacent and tumor-blood pairs.

Co-extraction yielded RNA and DNA from about 20-30 mg of unsorted bulk tissue. The receptor comes from a middle-aged man with primary liver carcinoma and hepatitis B virus infection. Sequencing used tumor tissue from primary liver carcinoma.

The CDR3 coding sequence is TGTGCCAGGAGTTTAGAACTATGGGAGTTCTTC. Its protein is CARSLELWEFF. J is TRBJ2-1 and V is TRBV12-3 or TRBV12-4; D is ambiguous. This CDR3 contains 11 residues.